A selection of T cell receptor beta chains follows, all from one sample in a study of OX40 agonist ivuxolimab in advanced cancers. Produced via immunoSEQ multiplex PCR; TCRdb's table is partial and in-frame only. The sample contains about 69,000 clones, 80% to 90% of which appear only once. The starting material was CD4+ or CD8+ T cells sorted from blood, obtained in a trial of the OX40 agonist ivuxolimab. These receptors all come from an adult with an advanced solid tumor such as melanoma, head and neck, liver or kidney cancer. Each CDR3 is given with its conserved first and last residue. D genes are given only for firm matches. Not all rows give a size; the values are once, few, many and, for expanded clones, a class.

>NA|TRBJ2-3|NA|TRBV19
TGTGCCAGTAGTATCTCGGCGGTTCGGGATACGCAGTATTTT
CASSISAVRDTQYF
>NA|TRBJ1-2|NA|TRBV4-1
TGCGCCAGCAGCCAAGAGGAGGCCTATCCTAACTATGGCTACACCTTC
CASSQEEAYPNYGYTF
>TRBD1|TRBJ2-7|NA|TRBV6-1
TGTGCCAGCATGACAGGGGATTACGACGAGCAGTACTTC
CASMTGDYDEQYF
>NA|TRBJ1-1|NA|TRBV11-3
TGTGCCAGCAGCTTAAGGGTCACTGAAGCTTTCTTT
CASSLRVTEAFF
>NA|TRBJ1-4|NA|TRBV5-6
TGTGCCAGCAGCTTCTGGACCTTTGCAACTAATGAAAAACTGTTTTTT
CASSFWTFATNEKLFF
>NA|TRBJ2-7|NA|TRBV4-1
TGCGCCAGCAGCCAAGTCCGGAAGGAAGGAGAGCAGTACTTC
CASSQVRKEGEQYF
>TRBD1|TRBJ2-3|NA|TRBV27
TGTGCCAGCAGTTTAATGCCCGGGACAGGCCCTACGTTGGACACAGATACGCAGTATTTT
CASSLMPGTGPTLDTDTQYF
>NA|TRBJ2-5|once|TRBV7-9
TGTGCCAGCAGTCCGCCCTTAGAGACCCAGTACTTC
CASSPPLETQYF
>TRBD2|TRBJ2-7|NA|TRBV9
TGTGCCAGCAGCTTCGGGTCTAGCGGGAACCGGGAGCAGTACTTC
CASSFGSSGNREQYF
>NA|TRBJ2-3|NA|TRBV4-1
TGCGCCAGCAGCCGCGGCGATACGCAGTATTTT
CASSRGDTQYF
>NA|TRBJ1-2|NA|TRBV28
TGTGCCAGCAGAGTTCGGGACGCCCTCTATGGCTACACCTTC
CASRVRDALYGYTF
>TRBD1|TRBJ2-5|NA|TRBV7-3
TGTGCCAGCAGCTTAGGGACAGGTGTACAAGAGACCCAGTACTTC
CASSLGTGVQETQYF
>NA|TRBJ1-1|NA|TRBV27
TGTGCCAGCAGTTCCCTGATTGTGGGCACTGAAGCTTTCTTT
CASSSLIVGTEAFF
>NA|TRBJ2-5|NA|TRBV5-1
TGCGCCAGCAGCCCGCGACAGTACCAAGAGACCCAGTACTTC
CASSPRQYQETQYF
>TRBD1|TRBJ2-1|once|TRBV2
TGTGCCAGCAGGACAGGGGGCCGGAATGAGCAGTTCTTC
CASRTGGRNEQFF
>NA|TRBJ1-4|NA|TRBV4-1
TGCGCCAGCAGCTCCCAACAACAGGAGCCTAGAGAAAAACTGTTTTTT
CASSSQQQEPREKLFF
>TRBD2|TRBJ2-1|NA|TRBV27
TGTGCCAGCAGTCCTCCCGGCGGGGGAGGTAGTGGGCAGTTCTTC
CASSPPGGGGSGQFF
>TRBD2|TRBJ2-7|NA|TRBV27
TGTGCCAGCACTCCCGGACTAGCGGGAGGGCCTAAGGGTTACGAGCAGTACTTC
CASTPGLAGGPKGYEQYF
>NA|TRBJ1-2|NA|TRBV6-5
TGTGCCAGCAGTCCCCGGGGGGGACCTAACTATGGCTACACCTTC
CASSPRGGPNYGYTF
>TRBD1|TRBJ2-7|NA|TRBV4-2
TGTGCCAGCAGCCAACTTACAGGGACAGGGGGCTGGTACGAGCAGTACTTC
CASSQLTGTGGWYEQYF
>NA|TRBJ2-7|NA|TRBV7-3
TGTGCCAGCAGCTTGATGCAGGCTAGCTCCTACGAGCAGTACTTC
CASSLMQASSYEQYF
>TRBD1|TRBJ1-1|NA|TRBV27
TGTGCCAGCAGGTGGACAGGGGGGTTAGCCAACACTGAAGCTTTCTTT
CASRWTGGLANTEAFF
>TRBD2|TRBJ2-5|NA|TRBV4-2
TGTGCCAGCAGCCAAGATCTAGCGGGGGGCCAAGAGACCCAGTACTTC
CASSQDLAGGQETQYF
>NA|TRBJ1-2|NA|TRBV9
TGTGCCAGCAGCGTAGTTGGAGGGGGAAAACGCTACACCTTC
CASSVVGGGKRYTF
>NA|TRBJ2-6|NA|TRBV9
TGTGCCAGCAGCTTAGGACAGACTGGGGCCAACGTCCTGACTTTC
CASSLGQTGANVLTF
>NA|TRBJ2-7|once|TRBV27
TGTGCCAGCAGTTCCGCGCCGGGGGGCGCCCAGCAGTACTTC
CASSSAPGGAQQYF
>NA|TRBJ1-1|NA|TRBV30
TGTGCCTGGAGTCCCCCGGGACTAGCTTTCTTT
CAWSPPGLAFF
>NA|TRBJ2-5|NA|TRBV7-9
TGTGCCAGCAGCTTAGGGGCAAGGGGCGGAGAGACCCAGTACTTC
CASSLGARGGETQYF
>NA|TRBJ1-1|NA|TRBV29-1
TGCAGCGTTGAAGGAATCGGAGCCACTGAAGCTTTCTTT
CSVEGIGATEAFF
>NA|TRBJ2-5|NA|TRBV7-9
TGTGCCAGCAGCTCCCCACTCGCTCCTCCTTATCGTATCGGGGAGACCCAGTACTTC
CASSSPLAPPYRIGETQYF
>TRBD2|TRBJ2-1|NA|TRBV5-4
TGTGCCAGCAGACTAGCGGATAACAATGAGCAGTTCTTC
CASRLADNNEQFF
>NA|TRBJ2-1|NA|TRBV7-9
TGTGCCAGCAGCTTGGGTTCCCGCAATGAGCAGTTCTTC
CASSLGSRNEQFF
>NA|TRBJ2-1|NA|TRBV19
TGTGCCAGTAGTATTGGAGGGTCCATCTACAATGAGCAGTTCTTC
CASSIGGSIYNEQFF
>TRBD1|TRBJ1-5|few|TRBV4-3
TGCGCCAGCAGCCAAGATTGGACAGGTAGCAATCAGCCCCAGCATTTT
CASSQDWTGSNQPQHF
>NA|TRBJ1-3|NA|TRBV7-6
TGTGCCAGCAGCGCCCCGGGACAAAGCTCTGGAAACACCATATATTTT
CASSAPGQSSGNTIYF
>NA|TRBJ2-3|NA|TRBV6-6
TGTGCCAGCAGCTACTCGAATACGCAGTATTTT
CASSYSNTQYF
>TRBD2|TRBJ2-7|NA|TRBV19
TGTGCCAGTAGTGCGGGAGGGTCCTACGAGCAGTACTTC
CASSAGGSYEQYF
>NA|TRBJ1-1|NA|TRBV6-5
TGTGCCAGCAGTTACTCGCAGGATACTGAAGCTTTCTTT
CASSYSQDTEAFF
>NA|TRBJ1-6|NA|TRBV19
TGTGCCTTTCTAACCGGGCAGTATAATTCACCCCTCCACTTT
CAFLTGQYNSPLHF
>NA|TRBJ2-3|NA|TRBV11-2
TGTGCCAGCAGCTTAGGTTGGGCGGAACAACCCACAGATACGCAGTATTTT
CASSLGWAEQPTDTQYF
>NA|TRBJ2-1|NA|TRBV4-3
TGCGCCAGCAGCCAAGGTGGCTCGAGGTCCCTCAATGAGCAGTTCTTC
CASSQGGSRSLNEQFF
>TRBD2|TRBJ2-2|NA|TRBV7-9
TGTGCCAGCAGCTCAAGCGGGGGCAACACCGGGGAGCTGTTTTTT
CASSSSGGNTGELFF
>TRBD2|TRBJ2-7|NA|TRBV9
TGTGCCAGCAGCGTAGGACTGACTAGCGGGAGCTACGAGCAGTACTTC
CASSVGLTSGSYEQYF
>NA|TRBJ2-5|NA|TRBV9
TGTGCCAGCAGCGTGAGCGGAAGAGAGGCGGAGACCCAGTACTTC
CASSVSGREAETQYF
>NA|TRBJ1-1|NA|TRBV14
TGTGCCAGCAGCCAAGGAGATGTTTTTAGACAAGAAGCTTTCTTT
CASSQGDVFRQEAFF
>TRBD2|TRBJ2-7|NA|TRBV7-2
TGTGCCAGCAGCGAGGGACTAGCGGGAGGCTACGAGCAGTACTTC
CASSEGLAGGYEQYF
>TRBD2|TRBJ2-7|NA|TRBV10-3
TGTGCCATCAGTGACAGCGGGAGCTCCTACGAGCAGTACTTC
CAISDSGSSYEQYF
>NA|TRBJ2-2|once|TRBV4-3
TGCGCCAGCAGCATACGACCGTTCGCGAACACCGGGGAGCTGTTTTTT
CASSIRPFANTGELFF
>NA|TRBJ1-4|NA|TRBV7-9
TGTGCCAGCAGCTTAGCGGCCCCCACAGTCTCACCGAATGAAAAACTGTTTTTT
CASSLAAPTVSPNEKLFF
>NA|TRBJ1-1|NA|TRBV13
TGTGCCAGCGTAGAGGGGCTAATGAACACTGAAGCTTTCTTT
CASVEGLMNTEAFF
>NA|TRBJ2-7|NA|TRBV6-1
TGTGCCAGCAGTGAAGCGGGGCAGCTGCCTTACGAGCAGTACTTC
CASSEAGQLPYEQYF
>NA|TRBJ1-1|once|TRBV5-6
TGTGCCAGCAGCCCGCCCTACCGAAGTGGTCACACTGAAGCTTTCTTT
CASSPPYRSGHTEAFF
>TRBD2|TRBJ2-7|NA|TRBV27
TGTGCCAGCCGGACTAGCGGGAGCTCCTACGAGCAGTACTTC
CASRTSGSSYEQYF
>NA|TRBJ1-1|NA|TRBV10-3
TGTGCCATCACCCGGGATGAAGGCACTGAAGCTTTCTTT
CAITRDEGTEAFF
>NA|TRBJ2-7|NA|TRBV27
TGTGCCAGCAAACTAGGGCCAAAACGAGCCTACGAGCAGTACTTC
CASKLGPKRAYEQYF